This is a list of T cell receptor beta chains from one sample in a study of blood T cell repertoires in COVID-19. TCRdb keeps only in-frame clones here, not all; method: immunoSEQ multiplex PCR. Of around 140,000 clones detected, about three quarters appear once; the ten largest clones hold roughly 2%. Sample: peripheral blood. These receptors were obtained from an older woman with acute or convalescent COVID-19. CDR3s include the opening cysteine and the closing phenylalanine or tryptophan. The D gene is left open where the match is weak. Size tells how often a clone was seen (once, few, many) or the class of an expanded clone, and some rows leave it out.

v_gene,abundance,d_gene,j_gene,CDR3nt,CDR3aa
TRBV9,-,-,TRBJ1-6,TGTGCCAGCAGCCCAGGGTATTCACCCCTCCACTTT,CASSPGYSPLHF
TRBV10-1,-,-,TRBJ2-7,TGCGCCAGCAGTGAGTCCCCTAGTTGGGAGCAGTACTTC,CASSESPSWEQYF
TRBV19,-,-,TRBJ1-5,TGTGCCAGTAGTTCAGGGAGGTACGAGTCCCAGCATTTT,CASSSGRYESQHF
TRBV5-1,-,TRBD1,TRBJ1-6,TGCGCCAGCAGCTTGAGGTCGGGGACAGAAAATTCAAATTCACCCCTCCACTTT,CASSLRSGTENSNSPLHF
TRBV5-1,-,TRBD2,TRBJ2-7,TGCGCCAGCAGCTTGGGCGGTCTGGCGGGAGGGACTCTGTCGCAGTACTTC,CASSLGGLAGGTLSQYF
TRBV30,-,-,TRBJ2-3,TGTGCCTGGACCCCAGGGGCAGCCACAGATACGCAGTATTTT,CAWTPGAATDTQYF
TRBV14,-,-,TRBJ1-2,TGTGCCAGCAGCCATACCCGACACCCATATGGCTACACCTTC,CASSHTRHPYGYTF
TRBV6-5,-,-,TRBJ1-2,TGTGCCAGCAGTTTCCTATGGACAGTCTCTGGCTACACCTTC,CASSFLWTVSGYTF
TRBV11-3,-,-,TRBJ2-7,TGTGCCAGCAGTATGCCGGACTATTCAGTGAGCTCCTACGAGCAGTACTTC,CASSMPDYSVSSYEQYF
TRBV3-1/TRBV3-2,many,TRBD1,TRBJ2-7,TGTGCCAGCAGCCCCACTTCCGGGACAGGGTTAGGGGTTGGTGCCTACGAGCAGTACTTC,CASSPTSGTGLGVGAYEQYF
TRBV9,-,-,TRBJ2-2,TGTGCCAGCAGCGTAGTCCCTAGTACCGGGGAGCTGTTTTTT,CASSVVPSTGELFF
TRBV5-1,-,TRBD2,TRBJ2-4,TGCGCCAGCAGCTTGCGCGGGGGGGACAAAAACATTCAGTACTTC,CASSLRGGDKNIQYF
TRBV3-1/TRBV3-2,once,-,TRBJ1-2,TGTGCCAGCAGCCAAGGAAACAGCTACACCTTC,CASSQGNSYTF
TRBV10-3,-,TRBD1,TRBJ2-7,TGTGCCATCACCACAGGGACAGGGAGCTACGAGCAGTACTTC,CAITTGTGSYEQYF
TRBV9,once,-,TRBJ2-1,TGTGCCAGCGGTGGGGGCGTTTACAATGAGCAGTTCTTC,CASGGGVYNEQFF
TRBV11-1,-,TRBD1,TRBJ1-1,TGTGCCAGCAGCCTGGACAGGGGGCGGAACACTGAAGCTTTCTTT,CASSLDRGRNTEAFF
TRBV5-4,-,-,TRBJ2-1,TGTGCCAGCAGCGTCGCACTAGCATCCTACAATGAGCAGTTCTTC,CASSVALASYNEQFF
TRBV12-2,-,-,TRBJ1-1,TGTGCAAGTCGCTACTGTTTGACAGGGGTGGACACTGAAGCTTTCTTT,CASRYCLTGVDTEAFF
TRBV5-1,-,-,TRBJ1-1,TGCGCCAGCAGCTTGGAGGTTCGTCCAGGTGGGAACACTGAAGCTTTCTTT,CASSLEVRPGGNTEAFF
TRBV24-1,once,TRBD2,TRBJ2-5,TGTGCCACCAGTGATTTGGGCGGGGGGTTTACCCAAGAGACCCAGTACTTC,CATSDLGGGFTQETQYF
TRBV6-2/TRBV6-3,-,-,TRBJ1-5,TGTGCCAGCAGTTACTCCGACTTTGATCAGCCCCAGCATTTT,CASSYSDFDQPQHF
TRBV2,-,-,TRBJ2-1,TGTGCCAGCAGTGAGGACCGAGGGGGCAATGAGCAGTTCTTC,CASSEDRGGNEQFF
TRBV18,-,-,TRBJ1-5,TGTGCCAGCTCACGTGAGAGTTCGGATCAGCCCCAGCATTTT,CASSRESSDQPQHF
TRBV5-4,-,TRBD1,TRBJ2-5,TGTGCCAGCAGCTTAGGGACAGGCCAAGAGACCCAGTACTTC,CASSLGTGQETQYF
TRBV5-8,-,TRBD1,TRBJ1-4,TGTGCCAGCAGCTTGGGACAGGGCGATCATGAAAAACTGTTTTTT,CASSLGQGDHEKLFF
TRBV6-5,-,TRBD1,TRBJ2-1,TGTGCCAGCAGTCTTACGACAGGGGGGGGCAATGAGCAGTTCTTC,CASSLTTGGGNEQFF
TRBV5-6,-,TRBD1,TRBJ2-2,TGTGCCAGCAGCCATTCGGGACAGGGAAAGGCCGGGGAGCTGTTTTTT,CASSHSGQGKAGELFF
TRBV7-8,-,TRBD1,TRBJ2-1,TGTGCCAGCAGCCCCGGCCGGGACAGGTACAATGAGCAGTTCTTC,CASSPGRDRYNEQFF
TRBV28,-,TRBD1,TRBJ1-4,TGTGCCAGCAAGCCCTTGGGCGACAGGGAGAATCGGCGGGAAAAACTGTTTTTT,CASKPLGDRENRREKLFF
TRBV5-1,-,-,TRBJ2-1,TGCGCCAGCAGCTTGCGTACAGGGAGCTCCTACAATGAGCAGTTCTTC,CASSLRTGSSYNEQFF
TRBV19,-,TRBD1,TRBJ1-1,TGTGCCAGTGGGCGACAGGGGGCGAGCACTGAAGCTTTCTTT,CASGRQGASTEAFF
TRBV28,-,TRBD2,TRBJ2-7,TGTGCCAGCAGTTCCGAGGTCCGGGGGGGGCTCTACGAGCAGTACTTC,CASSSEVRGGLYEQYF
TRBV7-9,-,TRBD2,TRBJ2-1,TGTGCCAGCAGCTTAGTCGGGACTAGCGGGAGTTTGGATGAGCAGTTCTTC,CASSLVGTSGSLDEQFF
TRBV30,-,TRBD1,TRBJ1-2,TGTGCCTGGACTCCAGGGGGACATGGCTACACCTTC,CAWTPGGHGYTF
TRBV19,-,-,TRBJ2-7,TGTGCCAGAGAAGGACATAGCTCCTACGAGCAGTACTTC,CAREGHSSYEQYF
TRBV6-5,-,TRBD2,TRBJ2-3,TGTGCCAGCAGAGGACTAGCCCATATCACAGATACGCAGTATTTT,CASRGLAHITDTQYF
TRBV6-5,-,-,TRBJ2-1,TGTGCCAGCAGTTACAAAGTGGCGGGTGAGCAGTTCTTC,CASSYKVAGEQFF
TRBV28,-,-,TRBJ1-4,TGTGCCAGCAGCCTTAGACAGAATGAAAAACTGTTTTTT,CASSLRQNEKLFF
TRBV29-1,-,-,TRBJ1-6,TGCAGCGCCAGGGAGGGCGATTCACCCCTCCACTTT,CSAREGDSPLHF
TRBV3-1/TRBV3-2,-,TRBD2,TRBJ2-3,TGTGCCAGCAGCCAAGATACGGGACTAGCGGACTCACCCACAGATACGCAGTATTTT,CASSQDTGLADSPTDTQYF
TRBV14,-,-,TRBJ2-3,TGTGCCAGCAGCCAAGGAATTACGATAGTCACAGATACGCAGTATTTT,CASSQGITIVTDTQYF
TRBV2,-,TRBD2,TRBJ2-1,TGTGCCAGCAGTCTAGAGGGACTAGCGGGAAACAATGAGCAGTTCTTC,CASSLEGLAGNNEQFF
TRBV4-2,-,-,TRBJ2-7,TGTGCCAGCAGCCAAGTTCCTAGCGAGGGCTACGAGCAGTACTTC,CASSQVPSEGYEQYF
TRBV24-1,-,TRBD2,TRBJ2-3,TGTGCCACCAGTGATTCAATAGCGGGACTCGGGACAGATACGCAGTATTTT,CATSDSIAGLGTDTQYF
TRBV30,-,-,TRBJ1-1,TGTGCCTGGTATGTACCGGGACAAATGAACACTGAAGCTTTCTTT,CAWYVPGQMNTEAFF
TRBV6-6,-,TRBD2,TRBJ2-1,TGTGCCAGCAGTCATACTAGCGGGGGGTTCCGGGGCAATGAGCAGTTCTTC,CASSHTSGGFRGNEQFF
TRBV18,-,-,TRBJ2-2,TGTGCCAGCTCCATATCAGGAAGGGAGGTAACGAACACCGGGGAGCTGTTTTTT,CASSISGREVTNTGELFF
TRBV30,many,TRBD1,TRBJ1-1,TGTGCCTGGCAGGGGGCGCAGTGGTCCGAAGCTTTCTTT,CAWQGAQWSEAFF
TRBV10-2,-,TRBD2,TRBJ2-7,TGCGCCAGCAGCCTAGCGGGCAATAGCTACGAGCAGTACTTC,CASSLAGNSYEQYF
TRBV7-2,few,-,TRBJ2-7,TGTGCCAGCAGCTTAGGGGGGGGCCCGATTTACGAGCAGTACTTC,CASSLGGGPIYEQYF
TRBV7-9,-,-,TRBJ2-1,TGTGCCAGCAGCTTAGCGAGAGGGATCGAGCAGTTCTTC,CASSLARGIEQFF